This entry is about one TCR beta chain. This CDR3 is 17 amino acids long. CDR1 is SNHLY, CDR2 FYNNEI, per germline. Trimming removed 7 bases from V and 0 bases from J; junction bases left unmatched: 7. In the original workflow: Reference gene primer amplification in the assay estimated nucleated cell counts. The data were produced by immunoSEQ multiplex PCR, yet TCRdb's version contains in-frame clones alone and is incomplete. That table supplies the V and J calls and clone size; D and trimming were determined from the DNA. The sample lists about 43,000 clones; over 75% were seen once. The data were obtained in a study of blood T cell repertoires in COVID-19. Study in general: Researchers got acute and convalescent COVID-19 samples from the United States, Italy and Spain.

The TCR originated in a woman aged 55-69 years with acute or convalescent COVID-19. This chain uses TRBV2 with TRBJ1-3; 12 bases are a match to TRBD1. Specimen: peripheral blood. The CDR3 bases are TGTGCCAGCAACCCGGGACAGGGGGCCTACTCTGGAAACACCATATATTTT. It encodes CASNPGQGAYSGNTIYF.